This paragraph reports one T cell receptor beta chain. Its recognized antigen is unknown. No much larger clone is present one base from it, and per-base qualities are unavailable. The data were obtained in a study of blood T cell repertoires in COVID-19 (dated by TCRdb to between 2020 and 2021). Concerning the study at large: Collaborator samples came from the United States, Italy and Spain and covered acute and convalescent phases of COVID-19. The samples were drawn from the first 160 participants of the ongoing ImmuneRACE study and from some 1,300 subjects provided by 6 global collaborators. A de-identified subject ID, COVID-19 status, age in years and sex were almost always included in the sample metadata. Subjects who had been exposed to COVID-19, were actively infected with it, or had recovered from it provided the deeply sampled blood TCRbeta repertoires that made up the dataset. The repertoires were made available in a free public database intended to serve as a resource for research on the immune response to SARS-CoV-2. The prospective study material was composed of cDNA or gDNA derived from T cells, B-cell-depleted T cells, or PBMCs. Where HLA class I and class II types were available, the types were taken from metadata supplied by the sample provider, not from assay-based typing. Here is what the overall study found, with its caveats: The amount of clinical and demographic metadata varied by source and participant and was provided uncurated.

A second Seattle source provided samples from volunteer blood donors who had recovered from COVID-19. Each collaborating institution followed its own protocols to collect whole blood in K2EDTA tubes. For TCRbeta analysis, collaborator samples were shipped as frozen whole blood, as isolated PBMCs, or as DNA extracted from either sample type. The CDR3, from cysteine to phenylalanine, totals 17 residues. Just the 51-base CDR3 DNA is kept, in frame starting at base 1. According to the germline V gene (reference sequence), CDR1 reads LNHDA and CDR2 reads SQIVND. V was cut back by 9 bases and J by 6 bases, leaving a gap of 29 bases between them. TCRbeta CDR3 regions were amplified from genomic DNA by means of the immunoSEQ Assay, a bias-controlled multiplex PCR. The authors processed their data as follows. Nucleated cell counts per sample were estimated from amplification of reference gene primers within the assay. Sequence reads were collapsed and filtered to measure the absolute abundance of every unique TCRbeta CDR3 rearrangement. For each sample, productive Simpson clonality was calculated as the square root of Simpson's diversity index across productive rearrangements. This immuneACCESS table, as held by TCRdb, lists in-frame sequences with V and J called but not all clones. Of the missing ones, under half trace to an unresolved V gene in checked studies; the others have no known cause. V and J calls and clone size come straight from that table; D and trimming were deduced from the DNA. This sample holds roughly 300,000 clones; around 86% were observed only once. 1.5% of the sample belongs to the ten largest clones.

The clonotype originates from a woman aged 40 to 55 who had recovered from COVID-19. The chain is made from TRBV19 and TRBJ1-2; no D gene call is confident. The source material was peripheral blood. The CDR3 reads CASRTAARQAEPNGYTF. The base sequence is TGTGCCAGCAGAACTGCCGCTCGGCAGGCTGAACCTAATGGCTACACCTTC.